This TCR beta chain was captured by sequencing in a study of blood T cell repertoires in COVID-19. The assay was immunoSEQ multiplex PCR, and TCRdb's table has in-frame clones only and misses some. The sample comprises around 150,000 clones, 70% to 85% of which are singletons, and around 7% rests with the top ten. Looked up from germline, CDR1 is SGHAT and CDR2 is FQNNGV. The CDR3 runs to 12 residues. The ends were cut back, 5 bases at V and 14 bases at J, with 18 bases in the middle. The source of this sequence is a woman between 40 and 50 years old with COVID-19, enrolled during active disease. J is TRBJ1-2 and V is TRBV11-2; D is perhaps TRBD1 (5 bases). The sequenced sample was peripheral blood. The CDR3 sequence is CASSGDSWLVTF. The CDR3 DNA reads as TGTGCCAGCAGCGGGGACTCCTGGCTTGTAACCTTC.